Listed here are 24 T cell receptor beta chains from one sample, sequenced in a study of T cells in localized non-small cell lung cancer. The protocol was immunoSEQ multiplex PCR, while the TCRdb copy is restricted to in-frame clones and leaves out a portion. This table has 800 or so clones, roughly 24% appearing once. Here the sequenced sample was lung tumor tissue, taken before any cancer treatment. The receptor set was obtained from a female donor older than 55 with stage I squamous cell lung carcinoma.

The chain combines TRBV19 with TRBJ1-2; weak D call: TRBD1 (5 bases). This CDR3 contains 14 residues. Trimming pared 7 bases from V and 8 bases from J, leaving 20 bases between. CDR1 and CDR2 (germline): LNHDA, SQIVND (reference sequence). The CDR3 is CASTRGSEAYGYTF. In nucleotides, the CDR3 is TGTGCCAGTACCCGGGGGAGCGAGGCATACGGCTACACCTTC.

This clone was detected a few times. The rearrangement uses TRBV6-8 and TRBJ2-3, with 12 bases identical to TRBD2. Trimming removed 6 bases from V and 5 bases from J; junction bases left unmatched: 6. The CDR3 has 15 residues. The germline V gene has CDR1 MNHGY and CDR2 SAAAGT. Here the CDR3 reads CASSLLAGGVDTQYF. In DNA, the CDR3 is TGTGCCAGCAGCCTCCTAGCGGGAGGGGTAGATACGCAGTATTTT.

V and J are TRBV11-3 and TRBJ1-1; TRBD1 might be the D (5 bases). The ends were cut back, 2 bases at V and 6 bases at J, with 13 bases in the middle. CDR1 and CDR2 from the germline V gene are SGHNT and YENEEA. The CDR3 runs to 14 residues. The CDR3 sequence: CASSLRREQPEAFF. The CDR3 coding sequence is TGTGCCAGCAGCTTACGCAGGGAGCAGCCTGAAGCTTTCTTT.

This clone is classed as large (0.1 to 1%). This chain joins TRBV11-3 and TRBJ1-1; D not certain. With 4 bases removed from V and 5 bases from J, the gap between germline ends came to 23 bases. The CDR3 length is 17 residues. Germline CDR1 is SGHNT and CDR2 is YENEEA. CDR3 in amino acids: CASSSRFYIRERTEAFF. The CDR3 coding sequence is TGTGCCAGCAGCTCCCGATTCTACATAAGGGAAAGGACTGAAGCTTTCTTT.

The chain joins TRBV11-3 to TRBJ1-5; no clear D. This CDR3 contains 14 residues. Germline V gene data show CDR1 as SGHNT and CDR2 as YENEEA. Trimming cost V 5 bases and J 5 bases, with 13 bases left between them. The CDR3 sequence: CASSPDPRDQPQHF. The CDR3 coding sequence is TGTGCCAGCAGCCCGGACCCGAGGGATCAGCCCCAGCATTTT.

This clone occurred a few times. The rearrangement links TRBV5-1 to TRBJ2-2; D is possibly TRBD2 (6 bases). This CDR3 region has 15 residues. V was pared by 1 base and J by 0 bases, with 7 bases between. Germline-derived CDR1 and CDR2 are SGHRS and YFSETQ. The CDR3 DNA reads TGCGCCAGCAGCTTGCAGCGGGCGAACACCGGGGAGCTGTTTTTT. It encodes CASSLQRANTGELFF.

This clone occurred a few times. Here the CDR3 reads CASSYSNGVADTQYF. The CDR3 DNA is TGTGCCAGCAGTTACTCGAATGGGGTCGCAGATACGCAGTATTTT. The chain employs TRBV6-8 and TRBJ2-3; D uncertain. CDR3 length: 15 amino acids. The germline V gene encodes CDR1 MNHGY and CDR2 SAAAGT. V was clipped by 0 bases and J by 4 bases, with 11 bases between them.

The CDR3 protein is CASSWGPSDSPLHF. In nucleotides, the CDR3 is TGTGCCAGCAGCTGGGGACCCTCGGATTCACCCCTCCACTTT. The gene calls are TRBV11-3 and TRBJ1-6; perhaps TRBD1 as D (5 bases). Trimming stripped 4 bases from V and 8 bases from J, with 12 bases between. The CDR3 contains 14 residues. Germline CDR1 and CDR2: SGHNT and YENEEA.

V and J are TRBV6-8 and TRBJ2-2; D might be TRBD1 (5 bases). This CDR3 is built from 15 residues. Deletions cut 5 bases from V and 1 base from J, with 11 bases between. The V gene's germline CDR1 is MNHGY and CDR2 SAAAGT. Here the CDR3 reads CASSNGHRNTGELFF. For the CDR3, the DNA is TGTGCCAGCAGTAACGGACATAGGAACACCGGGGAGCTGTTTTTT.

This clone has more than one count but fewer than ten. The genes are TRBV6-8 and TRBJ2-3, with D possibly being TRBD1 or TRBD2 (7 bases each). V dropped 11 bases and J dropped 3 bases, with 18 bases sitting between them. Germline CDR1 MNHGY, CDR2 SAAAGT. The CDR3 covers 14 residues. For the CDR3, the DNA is TGTGCCTGCCAGGGGGGGAGGGAAACAGATACGCAGTATTTT. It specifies CACQGGRETDTQYF.

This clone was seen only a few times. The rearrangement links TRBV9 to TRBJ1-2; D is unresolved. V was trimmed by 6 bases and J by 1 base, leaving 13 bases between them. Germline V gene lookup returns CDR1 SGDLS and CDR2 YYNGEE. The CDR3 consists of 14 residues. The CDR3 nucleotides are TGTGCCAGCACCGATACAGCTTTTAACTATGGCTACACCTTC. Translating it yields CASTDTAFNYGYTF.

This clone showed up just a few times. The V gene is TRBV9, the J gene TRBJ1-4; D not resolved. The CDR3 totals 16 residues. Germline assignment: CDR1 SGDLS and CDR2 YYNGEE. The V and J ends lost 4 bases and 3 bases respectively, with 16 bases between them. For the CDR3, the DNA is TGTGCCAGCAGCCTAACTTCCGGGCGTCCTAATGAAAAACTGTTTTTT. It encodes CASSLTSGRPNEKLFF.

The CDR3 region is CASSSPGGENPYEQYF. CDR3 in DNA: TGTGCCAGCAGTTCCCCGGGAGGGGAGAATCCCTACGAGCAGTACTTC. The chain recombines TRBV28 with TRBJ2-7; 8 nucleotides line up with TRBD2. After removal of 4 bases from V and 2 bases from J, the junction contained 10 bases not matched to a gene. Germline V gene lookup returns CDR1 MDHEN and CDR2 SYDVKM. The CDR3 is 16 residues long.

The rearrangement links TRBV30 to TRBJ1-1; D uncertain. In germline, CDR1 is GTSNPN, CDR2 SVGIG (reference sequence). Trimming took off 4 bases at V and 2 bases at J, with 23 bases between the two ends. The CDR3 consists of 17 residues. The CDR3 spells CAWNPRLGLGINTEAFF. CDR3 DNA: TGTGCCTGGAATCCCCGCTTAGGTCTGGGGATAAACACTGAAGCTTTCTTT. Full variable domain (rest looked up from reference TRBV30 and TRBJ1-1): SQTIHQWPATLVQPVGSPLSLECTVEGTSNPNLYWYRQAAGRGLQLLFYSVGIGQISSEVPQNLSASRPQDRQFILSSKKLLLSDSGFYLCAWNPRLGLGINTEAFFGQGTRLTVV.

CDR3 loop: CASSRPGLAGSQETQYF. DNA of the CDR3: TGTGCCAGCTCACGACCGGGACTAGCGGGATCACAAGAGACCCAGTACTTC. The chain couples TRBV18 to TRBJ2-5, with 13 bases lining up with TRBD2. The CDR3 has 17 residues. Trimming took 4 bases from V and 2 from J; bases not matched to a gene: 7. Germline-derived CDR1 and CDR2 are KGHSH and LQKENI.

In DNA form, the CDR3 reads TGTGCCAGCAGTCTACGTGACAGCACTTATAATGAAAAACTGTTTTTT. Encoded protein: CASSLRDSTYNEKLFF. This chain uses TRBV28 with TRBJ1-4, with D perhaps matching TRBD1 (5 bases). In germline, CDR1 is MDHEN, CDR2 SYDVKM. The CDR3 totals 16 residues. V lost 5 bases and J lost 4, with 17 bases in between. Full variable domain (rest looked up from reference TRBV28 and TRBJ1-4): DVKVTQSSRYLVKRTGEKVFLECVQDMDHENMFWYRQDPGLGLRLIYFSYDVKMKEKGDIPEGYSVSREKKERFSLILESASTNQTSMYLCASSLRDSTYNEKLFFGSGTQLSVL.

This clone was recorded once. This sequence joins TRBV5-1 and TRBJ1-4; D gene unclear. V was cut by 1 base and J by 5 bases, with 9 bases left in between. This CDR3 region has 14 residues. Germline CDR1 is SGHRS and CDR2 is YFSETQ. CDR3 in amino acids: CASSLIPSNEKLFF. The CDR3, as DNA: TGCGCCAGCAGCTTGATTCCTTCGAATGAAAAACTGTTTTTT.

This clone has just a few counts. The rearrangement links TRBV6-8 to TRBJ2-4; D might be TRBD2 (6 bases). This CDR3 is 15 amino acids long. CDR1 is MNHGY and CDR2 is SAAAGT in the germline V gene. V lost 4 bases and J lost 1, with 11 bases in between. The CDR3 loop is CASSSGSKAKNIQYF. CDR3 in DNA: TGTGCCAGCAGTTCCGGGAGTAAGGCCAAAAACATTCAGTACTTC.

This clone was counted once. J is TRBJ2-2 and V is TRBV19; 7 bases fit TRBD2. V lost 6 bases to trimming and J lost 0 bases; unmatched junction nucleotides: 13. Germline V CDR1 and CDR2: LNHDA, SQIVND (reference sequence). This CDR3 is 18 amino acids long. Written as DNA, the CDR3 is TGTGCCAGTAGCGGAAGTCTCCGGGGACTACCGAACACCGGGGAGCTGTTTTTT. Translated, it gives CASSGSLRGLPNTGELFF.

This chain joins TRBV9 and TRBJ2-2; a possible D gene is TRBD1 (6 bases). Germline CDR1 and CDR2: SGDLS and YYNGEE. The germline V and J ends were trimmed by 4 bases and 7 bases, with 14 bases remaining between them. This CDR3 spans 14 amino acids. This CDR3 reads CASSPRQAGGELFF. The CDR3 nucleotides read TGTGCCAGCAGCCCCCGACAGGCCGGCGGGGAGCTGTTTTTT.

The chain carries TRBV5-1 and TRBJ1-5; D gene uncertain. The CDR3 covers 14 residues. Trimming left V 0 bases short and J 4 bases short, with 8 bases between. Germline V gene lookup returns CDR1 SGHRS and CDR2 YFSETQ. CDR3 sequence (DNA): TGCGCCAGCAGCTTGGATGCCATAAATCAGCCCCAGCATTTT. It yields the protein CASSLDAINQPQHF. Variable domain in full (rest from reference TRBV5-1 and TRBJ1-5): KAGVTQTPRYLIKTRGQQVTLSCSPISGHRSVSWYQQTPGQGLQFLFEYFSETQRNKGNFPGRFSGRQFSNSRSEMNVSTLELGDSALYLCASSLDAINQPQHFGDGTRLSIL.

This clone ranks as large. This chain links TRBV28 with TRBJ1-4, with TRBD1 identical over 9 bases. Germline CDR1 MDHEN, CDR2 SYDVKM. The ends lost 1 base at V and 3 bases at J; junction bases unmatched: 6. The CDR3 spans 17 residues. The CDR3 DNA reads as TGTGCCAGCAGTTTATTTGACAGGGGGTCAGCTAATGAAAAACTGTTTTTT. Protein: CASSLFDRGSANEKLFF.

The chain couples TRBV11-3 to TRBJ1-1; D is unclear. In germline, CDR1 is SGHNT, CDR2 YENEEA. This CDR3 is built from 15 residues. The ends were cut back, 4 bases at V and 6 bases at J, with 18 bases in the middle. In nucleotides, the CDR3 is TGTGCCAGCAGCTCCCCCCTCGAACTGAGCTCTGAAGCTTTCTTT. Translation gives CASSSPLELSSEAFF. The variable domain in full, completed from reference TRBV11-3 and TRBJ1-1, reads EAGVVQSPRYKIIEKKQPVAFWCNPISGHNTLYWYLQNLGQGPELLIRYENEEAVDDSQLPKDRFSAERLKGVDSTLKIQPAELGDSAVYLCASSSPLELSSEAFFGQGTRLTVV.

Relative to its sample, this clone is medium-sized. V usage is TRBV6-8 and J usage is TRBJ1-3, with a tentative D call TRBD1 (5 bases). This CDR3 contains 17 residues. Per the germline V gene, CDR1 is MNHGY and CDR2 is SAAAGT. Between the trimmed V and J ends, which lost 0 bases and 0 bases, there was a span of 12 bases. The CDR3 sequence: CASSYSLLGGSGNTIYF. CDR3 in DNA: TGTGCCAGCAGTTACTCCCTTCTGGGGGGCTCTGGAAACACCATATATTTT.